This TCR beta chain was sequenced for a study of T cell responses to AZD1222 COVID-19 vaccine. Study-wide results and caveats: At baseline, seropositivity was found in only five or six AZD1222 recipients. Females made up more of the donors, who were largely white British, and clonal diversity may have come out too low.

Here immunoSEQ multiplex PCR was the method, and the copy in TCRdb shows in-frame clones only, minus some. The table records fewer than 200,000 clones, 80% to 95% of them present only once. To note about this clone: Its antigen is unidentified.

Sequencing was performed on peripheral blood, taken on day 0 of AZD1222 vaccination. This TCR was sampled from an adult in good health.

CDR3 DNA: TGTGCCAGCAGTTCGACAGGGATGTTAACTAATGAAAAACTGTTTTTT. The encoded protein is CASSSTGMLTNEKLFF. The genes are TRBV5-8 and TRBJ1-4; 7 bases map to TRBD1. Trimming removed 5 bases from V and 1 base from J; junction bases left unmatched: 8. There are 16 residues in the CDR3. Germline-derived CDR1 and CDR2 are SGHTS and YDEGEE.